This T cell receptor beta chain was obtained from a study of T cell responses to AZD1222 COVID-19 vaccine. Study outcomes and limitations: Sampling that yielded the repertoires occurred only after the peak T cell response. Most donors were white British, females outnumbered males, and clonal diversity was possibly underestimated.

As to this clone: Antigen: not known.

V lost 6 bases, J lost 11 bases, and 17 bases lay in between. CDR3 length: 13 residues. Assay: immunoSEQ multiplex PCR; the TCRdb copy retains only in-frame clones and omits some. The data contain hundreds of thousands of clones, 85% to 95% of them singletons. Material: peripheral blood, obtained on day 0 of MenACWY control vaccination. This TCR came from an adult in good health. The chain links TRBV12-3 or TRBV12-4 to TRBJ2-1, with no clear D. The CDR3 DNA sequence: TGTGCCAGCAGGATGACACCGGCGGCAAAGCAGTTCTTC. As protein: CASRMTPAAKQFF.